Below, 28 T cell receptor beta chains from the same sample are listed, as sequenced in a study of blood T cell repertoires in COVID-19. This table comes from immunoSEQ multiplex PCR, and its TCRdb copy is limited to in-frame clones, with some not included. The sample gives some 120,000 clones, roughly 71% of which show up once; roughly 20% is in the top ten. The sequenced sample consisted of peripheral blood. These receptor sequences come from a man aged 80 or over with acute or convalescent COVID-19.

This clone was counted ten times or more. The CDR3 is CASRQGNSPLHF. The CDR3 bases are TGTGCCTCCAGACAGGGTAATTCACCCCTCCACTTT. This rearrangement joins TRBV10-3 to TRBJ1-6; 7 bases fit TRBD1. Germline V gene sequence: CDR1 ENHRY, CDR2 SYGVKD. V dropped 11 bases and J dropped 6; count of bases not matched to a gene: 4. CDR3 length equals 12 residues.

This clone was recorded a few times. This sequence joins TRBV27 and TRBJ2-7; D is possibly TRBD2 (5 bases). There are 15 residues in the CDR3. Deletions cut 4 bases from V and 0 bases from J, with 13 bases between. Germline assignment: CDR1 MNHEY and CDR2 SMNVEV (reference sequence). The CDR3 loop is CASSSKVGSSYEQYF. CDR3 DNA: TGTGCCAGCAGTTCGAAGGTGGGGAGCTCCTACGAGCAGTACTTC.

This chain uses TRBV6-5 with TRBJ1-1; D unclear. V lost 8 bases and J 0 bases, leaving 13 bases between the germline ends. The CDR3 is 14 amino acids. CDR1 is MNHEY, CDR2 SVGAGI, per germline. The CDR3 sequence is CASVLGVMNTEAFF. The CDR3 region has the DNA TGTGCCAGCGTCCTAGGAGTGATGAACACTGAAGCTTTCTTT.

This clone was seen once. The rearrangement links TRBV28 to TRBJ2-7, with 10 positions matching TRBD1. Per germline, CDR1 MDHEN and CDR2 SYDVKM. V shed 4 bases, J shed 1 base, and the junction held 7 bases outside the gene matches. This CDR3 spans 16 amino acids. This chain's CDR3 is CASSSLRDRGSYEQYF. The CDR3 region has the DNA TGTGCCAGCAGTTCCCTCCGGGACAGGGGTTCCTACGAGCAGTACTTC.

The J gene is TRBJ2-2, the V gene TRBV10-3; 8 bases are shared with TRBD2. Trimming removed 5 bases from V and 4 bases from J; junction bases left unmatched: 6. CDR1 is ENHRY and CDR2 is SYGVKD in the germline V gene. The CDR3 has 15 amino acids. The CDR3 loop reads CAISPGGGSTGELFF. The CDR3 DNA reads TGTGCCATCAGTCCCGGCGGGGGGTCCACCGGGGAGCTGTTTTTT.

The sample holds a few counts of this clone. The V gene is TRBV27, the J gene TRBJ1-2; tentatively, D is TRBD1 (5 bases). CDR3 length: 16 amino acids. V was pared by 2 bases and J by 4 bases, with 17 bases between. CDR1 and CDR2 (germline): MNHEY, SMNVEV (reference sequence). CDR3 in amino acids: CASSLRAGLLPYGYTF. The DNA of the CDR3 is TGTGCCAGCAGTTTACGCGCGGGGCTGCTCCCCTATGGCTACACCTTC.

The rearrangement links TRBV11-1 to TRBJ2-1, with D maybe TRBD1 (6 bases). Germline V gives CDR1 SGHAT, CDR2 FQDESV (reference sequence). Trimming removed 6 bases at V and 8 bases at J, with 11 bases between. The CDR3 spans 12 residues. The CDR3 is CASSSQGYEQFF. CDR3 bases: TGTGCCAGCAGTTCACAGGGTTATGAGCAGTTCTTC.

DNA of the CDR3: TGTGCCACCAGTGATTTGTTAAGTCAGGGGACTTTCTTT. As protein: CATSDLLSQGTFF. This chain links TRBV24-1 with TRBJ1-1; possibly TRBD1 for D (6 bases). With 0 bases removed from V and 12 bases from J, the gap between germline ends came to 13 bases. The CDR3 totals 13 residues. Looked up from germline, CDR1 is KGHDR and CDR2 is SFDVKD.

This clone has just a few counts. J is TRBJ1-2 and V is TRBV5-6, with 8 nucleotides matching TRBD1. The V segment lost 0 bases and the J segment 0 bases; nucleotides outside the gene matches: 7. The CDR3 has 17 amino acids. Germline CDR1 SGHDT, CDR2 YYEEEE. The CDR3 DNA sequence: TGTGCCAGCAGCTTGGCCAGGACAGGGCGATCTAACTATGGCTACACCTTC. As protein: CASSLARTGRSNYGYTF.

The rearrangement uses TRBV3-1 (or the pseudogene TRBV3-2) and TRBJ2-6; D unclear. Trimming shortened V by 2 bases and J by 2 bases, and 7 bases separated the two germline ends. The germline CDR1 and CDR2 sequences are LGHDT and YNNKEL (reference sequence). The CDR3 runs to 15 residues. The CDR3 coding sequence is TGTGCCAGCAGCCAATCCCATGCTGGGGCCAACGTCCTGACTTTC. Amino acid sequence: CASSQSHAGANVLTF.

The chain links TRBV19 to TRBJ2-3; tentative D call: TRBD2 (6 bases). Germline V gene sequence: CDR1 LNHDA, CDR2 SQIVND (reference sequence). This CDR3 spans 14 amino acids. V was shortened by 5 bases and J by 7 bases, with 16 bases between the two germline ends. CDR3 in DNA: TGTGCCAGTAGTCCCCAGCCGGCGGGGAATACGCAGTATTTT. It yields the protein CASSPQPAGNTQYF.

CDR3 in amino acids: CASSYSGGDYDTQYF. CDR3 coding DNA: TGTGCCAGCAGTTACTCCGGGGGGGACTACGATACGCAGTATTTT. This chain joins TRBV6-2 or TRBV6-3 and TRBJ2-3; 8 bases agree with TRBD2. Germline V gene sequence: CDR1 MNHEY, CDR2 SVGEGT. Losses at the gene ends were 0 bases for V and 6 bases for J; bases not matched to a gene: 5. This CDR3 spans 15 amino acids.

This chain uses TRBV18 with TRBJ2-4; D gene ambiguous. Deletions cut 4 bases from V and 0 bases from J, with 7 bases between. CDR1 and CDR2 (germline): KGHSH, LQKENI. The CDR3 is 14 amino acids. CDR3 loop: CASSLEIAKNIQYF. The CDR3 DNA reads as TGTGCCAGCTCACTTGAGATAGCCAAAAACATTCAGTACTTC.

V gene TRBV27 combines with J gene TRBJ1-5; TRBD1 matches 7 bases. Germline V gene data show CDR1 as MNHEY and CDR2 as SMNVEV (reference sequence). The CDR3 is made up of 16 amino acids. V shed 6 bases and J 5 bases; nucleotides not matched to a gene: 13. The chain's CDR3 is CASRPQTDRQDQPQHF. CDR3 nucleotide sequence: TGTGCCAGCAGGCCACAAACGGACAGGCAAGATCAGCCCCAGCATTTT.

V gene TRBV27 combines with J gene TRBJ2-5; 7 positions match TRBD1. CDR1 is MNHEY, CDR2 SMNVEV, per germline (reference sequence). This CDR3 is 17 amino acids long. V shed 3 bases and J 4 bases; nucleotides not matched to a gene: 14. CDR3 region: CASSFRDTGAIRETQYF. The DNA for the CDR3 is TGTGCCAGCAGTTTCCGGGACACAGGGGCGATTCGAGAGACCCAGTACTTC.

The V call is TRBV19, the J call TRBJ2-4; D remains unclear. Germline V CDR1 and CDR2: LNHDA, SQIVND (reference sequence). The CDR3 has 16 residues. Trimming took 6 bases from V and 1 from J, leaving 16 bases between them. CDR3 sequence reads: CASSDIPDSAKNIQYF. In DNA, the CDR3 is TGTGCCAGTAGCGATATTCCTGACTCGGCCAAAAACATTCAGTACTTC.

V gene TRBV5-6 combines with J gene TRBJ2-7, with 7 positions matching TRBD1. V was clipped by 5 bases and J by 5 bases; unmatched bases: 7. CDR1 SGHDT and CDR2 YYEEEE come from the germline V gene. The CDR3 runs to 13 residues. CDR3 nucleotides: TGTGCCAGCAGAGAAGGGACAGCGAACGAGCAGTACTTC. Protein: CASREGTANEQYF.

This clone was seen only once. The rearrangement joins TRBV5-1 to TRBJ2-5; D is perhaps TRBD2 (6 bases). The CDR3 length is 14 residues. V lost 4 bases and J lost 0, with 10 bases in between. Germline CDR1 and CDR2: SGHRS and YFSETQ. CDR3 DNA sequence: TGCGCCAGCAGCCAGAGCGGGTACCAAGAGACCCAGTACTTC. Translated: CASSQSGYQETQYF. The full variable domain, with the rest looked up from reference TRBV5-1 and TRBJ2-5, is KAGVTQTPRYLIKTRGQQVTLSCSPISGHRSVSWYQQTPGQGLQFLFEYFSETQRNKGNFPGRFSGRQFSNSRSEMNVSTLELGDSALYLCASSQSGYQETQYFGPGTRLLVL.

The V and J genes are TRBV6-6 and TRBJ1-1; weak D call: TRBD1 (5 bases). CDR1 MNHNY and CDR2 SVGAGI come from the germline V gene (reference sequence). The V and J ends lost 4 bases and 1 base respectively, with 10 bases between them. This CDR3 is 14 amino acids long. The CDR3 loop is CASSLPGGNTEAFF. CDR3 DNA sequence: TGTGCCAGCAGTTTACCGGGGGGGAACACTGAAGCTTTCTTT.

This sequence joins TRBV4-2 and TRBJ2-1; D is possibly TRBD1 (5 bases). The V end lost 5 bases, the J end lost 0 bases, and 14 bases lay between the germline ends. The CDR3 covers 16 residues. The germline V gene encodes CDR1 LGHNA and CDR2 YNFKEQ. The CDR3 loop reads CASSTRTPASYNEQFF. The CDR3 DNA reads TGTGCCAGCAGCACAAGGACACCGGCCTCCTACAATGAGCAGTTCTTC.

Regarding this clone: Germline and junction disagree at one end, which may indicate a read error. The V call is TRBV5-6, the J call TRBJ2-2; 10 nucleotides match TRBD2. CDR1 is SGHDT, CDR2 YYEEEE, per germline. The CDR3 sequence is 18 residues long. In DNA, the CDR3 is TGTGCCAGCAACTTGGTTAGCGGGGGGCATTCCGGCACCGGGGAGCTGTTTTTT. Protein product: CASNLVSGGHSGTGELFF.

In its sample, this clone was seen once. The chain uses TRBV19 and TRBJ1-5, with D perhaps TRBD1 (6 bases). V shed 6 bases and J shed 1 base, with 13 bases lying between them. The CDR3 sequence is 15 residues long. CDR1 LNHDA and CDR2 SQIVND come from the germline V gene (reference sequence). CDR3 sequence reads: CASRPWGGSNQPQHF. The CDR3 DNA follows: TGTGCCAGTAGACCTTGGGGGGGCAGCAATCAGCCCCAGCATTTT.

The V and J genes are TRBV6-1 and TRBJ2-5; D is undetermined. This CDR3 has 12 residues. Looked up from germline, CDR1 is MNHNS and CDR2 is SASEGT. Trimming removed 5 bases from V and 4 bases from J, with 8 bases in between. The CDR3 DNA reads as TGTGCCAGCAGTTATCTTTCAGAGACCCAGTACTTC. Translated: CASSYLSETQYF.

The sample holds one count of this clone. J is TRBJ1-5 and V is TRBV6-6; TRBD1 matches 8 bases. This CDR3 is built from 15 residues. V lost 7 bases to trimming and J lost 9 bases; unmatched junction nucleotides: 14. Germline lookup yields CDR1 MNHNY and CDR2 SVGAGI (reference sequence). This CDR3 reads CASKSGQDNVGPQHF. Written as DNA, the CDR3 is TGTGCCAGCAAGTCGGGACAGGACAACGTCGGGCCCCAGCATTTT.

The V gene is TRBV7-2, the J gene TRBJ2-2; TRBD1 matches at 8 bases. With V trimmed by 5 bases and J by 4 bases, 9 bases remained unmatched. The CDR3 runs 16 residues. Germline assignment: CDR1 SGHTA and CDR2 FQGNSA. CDR3 sequence reads: CASSVGTGAGTGELFF. CDR3 in DNA: TGTGCCAGCAGCGTAGGGACAGGTGCAGGCACCGGGGAGCTGTTTTTT.

V and J are TRBV4-2 and TRBJ1-6, with 7 bases that match TRBD1. Germline CDR1 and CDR2: LGHNA and YNFKEQ. There are 17 residues in the CDR3. After removal of 1 base from V and 6 bases from J, the junction contained 9 bases not matched to a gene. CDR3 sequence: CASSQGLGGRGNSPLHF. The CDR3 nucleotides are TGTGCCAGCAGCCAAGGGTTAGGGGGCAGGGGTAATTCACCCCTCCACTTT.

The chain couples TRBV4-3 to TRBJ2-3; D remains ambiguous. Germline CDR1 reads LGHNA; CDR2 reads YSLEER. V lost 4 bases and J lost 5, with 10 bases in between. This CDR3 spans 13 amino acids. CDR3 sequence reads: CASSPRALDTQYF. The CDR3 DNA follows: TGCGCCAGCAGCCCCCGCGCGTTAGATACGCAGTATTTT.

The chain is built from TRBV7-9 and TRBJ2-3; 10 bases are a match to TRBD2. V shed 4 bases and J 3 bases; nucleotides not matched to a gene: 1. Germline V gene lookup returns CDR1 SEHNR and CDR2 FQNEAQ (reference sequence). There are 14 residues in the CDR3. In nucleotides, the CDR3 is TGTGCCAGCAGCTCGGGACTAGCGACAGATACGCAGTATTTT. It specifies CASSSGLATDTQYF.